Each of the 12 T cell receptor beta chains below was sequenced from the same sample in a study of radiotherapy plus CTLA-4 blockade in lung cancer. Some clones are missing from TCRdb's copy, which holds only in-frame ones; the method was immunoSEQ multiplex PCR. The table lists about 72,000 clones, around 83% of them singletons, with around 4% in the top ten. The sequences come from peripheral blood, collected from a patient treated with radiotherapy plus ipilimumab. The source of these receptors is a human donor with non-small cell lung cancer who had a partial response to radiotherapy plus ipilimumab.

This chain joins TRBV11-2 and TRBJ2-5; TRBD1 matches at 8 bases. The CDR3 consists of 13 residues. The germline V gene has CDR1 SGHAT and CDR2 FQNNGV. V was pared by 7 bases and J by 8 bases, with 9 bases of the junction left unmatched. The CDR3 sequence is CASTTGTGPTQYF. For the CDR3, the DNA is TGTGCCAGCACTACCGGGACAGGCCCAACCCAGTACTTC.

J is TRBJ2-2 and V is TRBV2; D may be TRBD2 (6 bases). The CDR3 loop spans 15 amino acids. Trimming pared 8 bases from V and 5 bases from J, leaving 18 bases between. CDR1 and CDR2 from the germline V gene are SNHLY and FYNNEI. This CDR3 reads CASGDRDFSTGELFF. Written as DNA, the CDR3 is TGTGCCAGCGGCGATCGGGACTTTTCAACCGGGGAGCTGTTTTTT.

J is TRBJ2-7 and V is TRBV9; TRBD2 matches at 10 bases. The junction had 2 bases not matched to a gene; V was cut back by 0 bases and J by 2 bases. Germline CDR1 reads SGDLS; CDR2 reads YYNGEE. The CDR3 spans 15 residues. The CDR3: CASSVGSGRAYEQYF. CDR3 coding DNA: TGTGCCAGCAGCGTAGGAAGCGGGAGGGCCTACGAGCAGTACTTC.

This rearrangement joins TRBV2 to TRBJ1-5; TRBD1 is a possible D gene (5 bases). Trimming took off 6 bases at V and 5 bases at J, with 14 bases between the two ends. There are 14 residues in the CDR3. Germline V gives CDR1 SNHLY, CDR2 FYNNEI. As DNA, the CDR3 is TGTGCCAGCAGAGTCGGACATAGTTATCAGCCCCAGCATTTT. Translation gives CASRVGHSYQPQHF.

The chain joins TRBV18 to TRBJ1-1; D unclear. Germline-derived CDR1 and CDR2 are KGHSH and LQKENI. Trimming left V 2 bases short and J 5 bases short, with 12 bases between. This CDR3 spans 14 amino acids. The CDR3 coding sequence is TGTGCCAGCTCACCATACCCAGGAGGGACTGAAGCTTTCTTT. Residues: CASSPYPGGTEAFF. Supplemented by reference TRBV18 and TRBJ1-1, the full variable domain reads NAGVMQNPRHLVRRRGQEARLRCSPMKGHSHVYWYRQLPEEGLKFMVYLQKENIIDESGMPKERFSAEFPKEGPSILRIQQVVRGDSAAYFCASSPYPGGTEAFFGQGTRLTVV.

This rearrangement joins TRBV5-4 to TRBJ2-1; 7 bases are shared with TRBD2. The CDR3 runs 14 residues. The V and J ends lost 6 bases and 6 bases, in that order; junction bases with no gene match: 9. The germline V gene has CDR1 SGHNT and CDR2 YYREEE (reference sequence). In DNA, the CDR3 is TGTGCCAGCAACCCCGGGGGAGGGGTCAATGAGCAGTTCTTC. Translation gives CASNPGGGVNEQFF.

The chain joins TRBV9 to TRBJ1-5; D might be TRBD1 (5 bases). V was pared by 3 bases and J by 2 bases, with 9 bases between. Looked up from germline, CDR1 is SGDLS and CDR2 is YYNGEE. The CDR3 covers 14 residues. The CDR3 is CASSAGEGNQPQHF. In DNA form, the CDR3 reads TGTGCCAGCAGCGCGGGGGAGGGCAATCAGCCCCAGCATTTT.

This clone was seen just once. J is TRBJ1-5 and V is TRBV2, with D possibly matching TRBD1 (5 bases). The CDR3 extends over 14 amino acids. V dropped 6 bases and J dropped 3 bases, with 12 bases sitting between them. Germline CDR1 is SNHLY and CDR2 is FYNNEI. CDR3 sequence reads: CASRYDSVNQPQHF. The CDR3 DNA follows: TGTGCCAGCAGGTACGACAGCGTCAATCAGCCCCAGCATTTT.

This chain connects TRBV7-8 to TRBJ2-5; 10 nucleotides agree with TRBD2. Unmatched junction bases numbered 5, after V lost 5 bases and J lost 5 bases. This CDR3 is 14 amino acids long. Germline V gene data show CDR1 as SGHVS and CDR2 as FQNEAQ. CDR3 sequence reads: CASSTGGLAETQYF. For the CDR3, the DNA is TGTGCCAGCAGCACAGGGGGACTAGCGGAGACCCAGTACTTC.

V gene TRBV28 combines with J gene TRBJ2-5; 10 nucleotides align to TRBD1. V was pared by 6 bases and J by 5 bases, with 9 bases of the junction left unmatched. CDR3 length: 15 residues. CDR1 MDHEN and CDR2 SYDVKM come from the germline V gene. The CDR3 is CASSPPTGGFETQYF. The CDR3 DNA reads as TGTGCCAGCAGCCCTCCGACAGGGGGCTTCGAGACCCAGTACTTC.

The chain combines TRBV19 with TRBJ2-5; D perhaps matches TRBD1 (6 bases). V was cut by 5 bases and J by 1 base, with 17 bases left in between. Germline CDR1 reads LNHDA; CDR2 reads SQIVND (reference sequence). This CDR3 region has 16 residues. CDR3 bases: TGTGCCAGTAGTTTCCAACGGGGACAATTCCAAGAGACCCAGTACTTC. Translating gives CASSFQRGQFQETQYF.

This chain connects TRBV7-3 to TRBJ2-2, with D perhaps matching TRBD1 (5 bases). The V and J ends lost 0 bases and 6 bases respectively, with 20 bases between them. This CDR3 has 18 residues. Looked up from germline, CDR1 is SGHTA and CDR2 is FQGTGA. The CDR3 sequence: CASSLTYGAGNMPGELFF. The CDR3 coding sequence is TGTGCCAGCAGCTTAACGTATGGGGCAGGGAACATGCCCGGGGAGCTGTTTTTT.